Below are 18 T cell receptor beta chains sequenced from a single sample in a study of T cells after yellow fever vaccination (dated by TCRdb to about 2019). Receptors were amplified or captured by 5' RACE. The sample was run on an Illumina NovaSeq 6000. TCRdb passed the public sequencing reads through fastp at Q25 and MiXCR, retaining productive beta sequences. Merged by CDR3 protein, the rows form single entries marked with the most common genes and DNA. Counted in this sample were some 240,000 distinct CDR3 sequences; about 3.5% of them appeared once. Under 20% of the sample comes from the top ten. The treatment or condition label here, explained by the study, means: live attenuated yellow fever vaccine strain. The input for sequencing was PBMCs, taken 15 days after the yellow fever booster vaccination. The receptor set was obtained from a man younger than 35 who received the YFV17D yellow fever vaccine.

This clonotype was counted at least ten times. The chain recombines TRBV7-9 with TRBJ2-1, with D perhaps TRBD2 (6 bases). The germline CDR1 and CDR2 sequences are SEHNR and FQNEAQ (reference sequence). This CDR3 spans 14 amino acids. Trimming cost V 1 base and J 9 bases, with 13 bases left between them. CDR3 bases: TGTGCCAGCAGCTTAGGCCCATCGCGGGGTGAGCAGTTCTTC. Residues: CASSLGPSRGEQFF.

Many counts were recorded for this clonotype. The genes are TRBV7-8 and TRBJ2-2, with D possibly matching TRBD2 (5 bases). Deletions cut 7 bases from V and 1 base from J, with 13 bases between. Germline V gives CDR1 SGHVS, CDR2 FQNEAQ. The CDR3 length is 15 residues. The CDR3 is CASNPSGMNTGELFF. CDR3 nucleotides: TGTGCCAGCAATCCTTCGGGGATGAACACCGGGGAGCTGTTTTTT.

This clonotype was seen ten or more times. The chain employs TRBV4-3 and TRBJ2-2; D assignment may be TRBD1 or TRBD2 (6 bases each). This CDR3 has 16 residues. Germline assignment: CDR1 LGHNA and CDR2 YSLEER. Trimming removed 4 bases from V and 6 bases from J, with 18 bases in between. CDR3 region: CASSRSWSGASGELFF. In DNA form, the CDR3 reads TGCGCCAGCAGCCGCTCGTGGTCGGGGGCCTCCGGGGAGCTGTTTTTT.

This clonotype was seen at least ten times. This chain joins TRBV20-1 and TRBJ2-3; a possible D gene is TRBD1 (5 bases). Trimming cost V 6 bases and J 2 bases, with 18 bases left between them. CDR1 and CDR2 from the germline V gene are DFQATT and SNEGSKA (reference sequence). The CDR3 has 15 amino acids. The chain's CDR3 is CSAGPTGSLTDTQYF. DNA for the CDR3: TGCAGTGCGGGGCCTACAGGCTCCCTCACAGATACGCAGTATTTT.

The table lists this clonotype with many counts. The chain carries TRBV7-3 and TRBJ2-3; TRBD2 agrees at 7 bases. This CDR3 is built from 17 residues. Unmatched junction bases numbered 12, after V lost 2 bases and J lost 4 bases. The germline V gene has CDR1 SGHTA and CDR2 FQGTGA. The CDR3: CASSLQLAGRRADTQYF. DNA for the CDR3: TGTGCCAGCAGCTTACAATTAGCGGGCCGGCGGGCAGATACGCAGTATTTT.

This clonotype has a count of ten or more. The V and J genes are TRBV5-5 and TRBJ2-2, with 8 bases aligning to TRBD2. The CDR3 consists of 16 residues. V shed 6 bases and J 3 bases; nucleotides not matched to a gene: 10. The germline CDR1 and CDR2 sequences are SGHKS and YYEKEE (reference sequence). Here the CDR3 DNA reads TGTGCCAGCAAGAGACCCGGGACTAGGGACACCGGGGAGCTGTTTTTT. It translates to CASKRPGTRDTGELFF. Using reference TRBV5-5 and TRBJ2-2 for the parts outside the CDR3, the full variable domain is DAGVTQSPTHLIKTRGQQVTLRCSPISGHKSVSWYQQVLGQGPQFIFQYYEKEERGRGNFPDRFSARQFPNYSSELNVNALLLGDSALYLCASKRPGTRDTGELFFGEGSRLTVL.

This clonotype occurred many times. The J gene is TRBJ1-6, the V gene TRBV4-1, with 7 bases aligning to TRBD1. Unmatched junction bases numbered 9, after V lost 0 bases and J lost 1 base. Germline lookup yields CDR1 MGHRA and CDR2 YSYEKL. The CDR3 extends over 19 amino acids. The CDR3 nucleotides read TGCGCCAGCAGCCAAGATTATACGTTGACAGGGTCCTATAATTCACCCCTCCACTTT. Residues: CASSQDYTLTGSYNSPLHF.

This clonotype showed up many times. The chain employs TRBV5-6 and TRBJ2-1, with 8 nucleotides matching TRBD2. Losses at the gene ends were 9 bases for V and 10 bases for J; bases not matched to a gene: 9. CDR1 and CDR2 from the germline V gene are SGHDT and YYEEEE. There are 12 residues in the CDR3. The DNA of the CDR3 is TGTGCCACTTCGGGACTAGTCGGCGAGCAGTTCTTC. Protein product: CATSGLVGEQFF.

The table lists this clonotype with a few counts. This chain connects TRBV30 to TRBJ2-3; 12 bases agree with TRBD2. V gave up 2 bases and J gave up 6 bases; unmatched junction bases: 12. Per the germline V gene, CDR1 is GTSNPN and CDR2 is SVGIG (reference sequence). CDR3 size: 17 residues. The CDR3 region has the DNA TGTGCCTGGAGTCCATCCCCGACTAGCGGGGGAAGGGATACGCAGTATTTT. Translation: CAWSPSPTSGGRDTQYF.

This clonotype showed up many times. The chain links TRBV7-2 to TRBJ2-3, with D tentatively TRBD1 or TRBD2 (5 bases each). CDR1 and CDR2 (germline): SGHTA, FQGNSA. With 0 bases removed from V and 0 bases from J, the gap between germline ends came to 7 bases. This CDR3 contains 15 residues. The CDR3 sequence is CASSLAWGSTDTQYF. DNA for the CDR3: TGTGCCAGCAGCTTAGCCTGGGGGAGCACAGATACGCAGTATTTT.

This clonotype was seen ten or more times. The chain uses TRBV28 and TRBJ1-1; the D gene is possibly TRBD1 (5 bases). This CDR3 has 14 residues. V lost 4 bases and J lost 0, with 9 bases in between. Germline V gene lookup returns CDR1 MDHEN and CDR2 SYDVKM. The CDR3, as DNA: TGTGCCAGCAGTTGGGGGAACATGAACACTGAAGCTTTCTTT. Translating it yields CASSWGNMNTEAFF.

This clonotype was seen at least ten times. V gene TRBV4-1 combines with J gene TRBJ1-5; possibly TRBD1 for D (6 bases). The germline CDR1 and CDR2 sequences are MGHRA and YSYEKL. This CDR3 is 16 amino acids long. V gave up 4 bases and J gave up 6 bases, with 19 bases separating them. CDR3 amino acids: CASSPYQRGHLQPQHF. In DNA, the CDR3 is TGCGCCAGCAGCCCTTACCAACGGGGGCATCTTCAGCCCCAGCATTTT.

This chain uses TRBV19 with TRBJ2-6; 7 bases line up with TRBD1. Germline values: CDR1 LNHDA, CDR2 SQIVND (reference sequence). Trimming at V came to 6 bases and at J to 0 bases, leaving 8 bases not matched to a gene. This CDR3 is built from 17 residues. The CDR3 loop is CASSPSRQGSGANVLTF. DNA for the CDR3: TGTGCCAGTAGCCCAAGCCGACAGGGCTCTGGGGCCAACGTCCTGACTTTC.

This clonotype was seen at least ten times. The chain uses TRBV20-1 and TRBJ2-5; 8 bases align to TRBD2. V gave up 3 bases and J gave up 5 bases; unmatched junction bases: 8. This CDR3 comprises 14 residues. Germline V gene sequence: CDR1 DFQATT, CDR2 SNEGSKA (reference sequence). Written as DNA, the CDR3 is TGCAGTGCTAGTAGGAGCGGGGGAACTGAGACCCAGTACTTC. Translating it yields CSASRSGGTETQYF.

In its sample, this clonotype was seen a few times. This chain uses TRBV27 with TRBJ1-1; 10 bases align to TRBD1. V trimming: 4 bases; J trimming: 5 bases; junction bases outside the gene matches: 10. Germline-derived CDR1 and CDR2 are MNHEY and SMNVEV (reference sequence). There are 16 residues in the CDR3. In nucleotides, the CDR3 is TGTGCCAGCAGTTCATCCTCCGGGACAGGGGTAACTGAAGCTTTCTTT. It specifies CASSSSSGTGVTEAFF.

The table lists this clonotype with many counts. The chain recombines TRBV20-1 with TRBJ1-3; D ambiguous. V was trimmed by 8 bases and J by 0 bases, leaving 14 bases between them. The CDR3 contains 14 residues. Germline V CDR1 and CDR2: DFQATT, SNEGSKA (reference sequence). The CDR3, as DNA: TGCAGTACAGTGGACCGAAACTCTGGAAACACCATATATTTT. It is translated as CSTVDRNSGNTIYF.

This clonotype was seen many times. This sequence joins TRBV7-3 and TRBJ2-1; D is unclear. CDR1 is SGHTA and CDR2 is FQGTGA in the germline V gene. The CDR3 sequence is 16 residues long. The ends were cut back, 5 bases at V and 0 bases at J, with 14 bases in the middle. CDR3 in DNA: TGTGCCAGCAGCCAACTTGGACGTCGCTCCTACAATGAGCAGTTCTTC. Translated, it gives CASSQLGRRSYNEQFF.

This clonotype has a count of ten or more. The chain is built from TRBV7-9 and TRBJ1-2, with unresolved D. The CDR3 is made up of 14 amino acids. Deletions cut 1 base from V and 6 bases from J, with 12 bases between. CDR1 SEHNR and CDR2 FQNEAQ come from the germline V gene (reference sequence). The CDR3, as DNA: TGTGCCAGCAGCTTAGATGCAGTCGCGCATGGCTACACCTTC. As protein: CASSLDAVAHGYTF.